Following are 5 T cell receptor beta chains from one sample sequenced in a study of T cells in Graves' hyperthyroidism and ophthalmopathy. The CDR3 regions of TCR beta were amplified from RNA transcripts. The HTBI primer set was used in a first-round RT-PCR of the TCR CDR3. TCRdb re-called the multiplex PCR reads with MiXCR, one entry per CDR3 protein. The profile shows fewer than 750,000 distinct CDR3 sequences, roughly 15% of them singletons. Material: blood. These receptors all stem from a woman in her thirties or forties with Graves' ophthalmopathy.

This clonotype was detected a few times. The genes are TRBV2 and TRBJ2-7; D is undetermined. Germline V CDR1 and CDR2: SNHLY, FYNNEI. V gave up 6 bases and J gave up 0 bases, with 6 bases separating them. The CDR3 runs to 12 residues. CDR3 in DNA: TGTGCCAGCAGAATAATCTCCTACGAGCAGTACTTC. This codes for CASRIISYEQYF.

This clonotype was observed many times. V and J are TRBV30 and TRBJ1-2, with a possible D match to TRBD1 (5 bases). The CDR3 loop spans 14 amino acids. V gave up 2 bases and J gave up 8 bases, with 18 bases separating them. The germline gives CDR1 GTSNPN, CDR2 SVGIG (reference sequence). The CDR3 protein is CAWSTGQGTEGYTF. Written as DNA, the CDR3 is TGTGCCTGGAGTACGGGGCAGGGAACGGAGGGCTACACCTTC.

The chain has TRBV7-8 and TRBJ2-7; D is unclear. CDR1 SGHVS and CDR2 FQNEAQ come from the germline V gene. This CDR3 has 16 residues. Trimming took off 3 bases at V and 0 bases at J, with 15 bases between the two ends. Written as DNA, the CDR3 is TGTGCCAGCAGCTTGAACGGCGCCGGCAGCTCCTACGAGCAGTACTTC. Its protein is CASSLNGAGSSYEQYF.

This clonotype was counted many times. The V and J genes are TRBV12-3 or TRBV12-4 and TRBJ1-2; unclear D gene. Trimming removed 2 bases at V and 4 bases at J, with 5 bases between. This CDR3 is built from 12 residues. The DNA for the CDR3 is TGTGCCAGCAGTTTATTTGGCTATGGCTACACCTTC. This translates into CASSLFGYGYTF.

This clonotype has a handful of counts. The CDR3 spells CATKGVNTGELFF. CDR3 sequence (DNA): TGTGCCACCAAGGGCGTAAACACCGGGGAGCTGTTTTTT. V is TRBV24-1 and J is TRBJ2-2, with D hard to call. V was pared by 8 bases and J by 2 bases, with 8 bases between. From germline, CDR1 is KGHDR and CDR2 SFDVKD. CDR3 length equals 13 residues.